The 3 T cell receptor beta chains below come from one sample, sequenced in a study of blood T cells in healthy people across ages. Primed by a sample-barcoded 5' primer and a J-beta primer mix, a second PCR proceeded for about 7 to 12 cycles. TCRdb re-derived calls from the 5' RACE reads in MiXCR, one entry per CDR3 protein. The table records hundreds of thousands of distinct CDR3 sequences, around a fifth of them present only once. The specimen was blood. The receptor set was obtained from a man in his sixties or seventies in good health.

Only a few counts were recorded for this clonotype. Here the CDR3 reads CASSQDTTSHEQYF. The DNA for the CDR3 is TGTGCCAGCAGCCAAGACACTACATCCCACGAGCAGTACTTC. The V call is TRBV3-1, the J call TRBJ2-7; D gene unclear. CDR1 and CDR2 (germline): LGHDT, YNNKEL (reference sequence). Trimming cost V 0 bases and J 5 bases, with 11 bases left between them. CDR3 length: 14 residues.

In DNA form, the CDR3 reads TGTGCCAACGGGGGGGACTCCTCCTACGAGCAGTACTTC. It translates to CANGGDSSYEQYF. This sequence joins TRBV2 and TRBJ2-5, with TRBD2 matching 8 bases. The DNA matches TRBJ2-7 better at its end, which makes the J call doubtful. Looked up from germline, CDR1 is SNHLY and CDR2 is FYNNEI. The CDR3 spans 13 residues.

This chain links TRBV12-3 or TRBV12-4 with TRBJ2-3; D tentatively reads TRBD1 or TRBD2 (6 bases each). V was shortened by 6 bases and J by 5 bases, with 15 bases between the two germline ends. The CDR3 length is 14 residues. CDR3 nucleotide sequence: TGTGCCAGCAGCAAAGGGGGGCATGGAGATACGCAGTATTTT. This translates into CASSKGGHGDTQYF.